This T cell receptor (beta chain) was identified during a study of Graves' ophthalmopathy and Graves' hyperthyroidism. As for this clonotype: What it binds is unknown.

Trimming took off 4 bases at V and 1 base at J, with 13 bases between the two ends. Germline CDR1 reads SGHDN; CDR2 reads FVKESK. This CDR3 spans 15 amino acids. Study-wide points: A classifier, a 13-signature model, separated ophthalmopathy from stable hyperthyroidism with about 88% sensitivity and less than 83% specificity.

The study amplified TCR beta CDR3 regions using RNA transcripts. Second-round multiplex PCR came after a first-round RT-PCR that employed HTBI primers. TCRdb passed the multiplex PCR reads through MiXCR, listing each CDR3 protein once. The sample consists of 650,000 to 900,000 distinct CDR3 sequences, 40% of them appearing once. The chain employs TRBV14 and TRBJ1-1; D gene unclear. This TCR was recovered from an adult man with Graves' ophthalmopathy. The specimen sequenced was peripheral blood. The CDR3 nucleotides are TGTGCCAGCAGCCCTTTTAGGACGGAGAACACTGAAGCTTTCTTT. Protein: CASSPFRTENTEAFF.